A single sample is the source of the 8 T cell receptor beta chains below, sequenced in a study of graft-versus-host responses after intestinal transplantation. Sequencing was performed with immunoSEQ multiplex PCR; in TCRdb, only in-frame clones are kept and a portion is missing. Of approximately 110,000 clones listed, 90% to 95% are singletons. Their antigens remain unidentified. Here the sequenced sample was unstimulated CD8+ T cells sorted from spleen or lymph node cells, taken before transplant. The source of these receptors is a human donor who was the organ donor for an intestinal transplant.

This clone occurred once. The CDR3 nucleotides are TGTGCCAGCAGTTTGGGGTTCCTAGCGGGAGTCCAAGAGACCCAGTACTTC. Encoded protein: CASSLGFLAGVQETQYF. This rearrangement joins TRBV28 to TRBJ2-5; 10 bases agree with TRBD2. With V trimmed by 3 bases and J by 1 base, 8 bases remained unmatched. CDR1 MDHEN and CDR2 SYDVKM come from the germline V gene. The CDR3 has 17 residues. Full variable domain (remainder filled in from reference TRBV28 and TRBJ2-5): DVKVTQSSRYLVKRTGEKVFLECVQDMDHENMFWYRQDPGLGLRLIYFSYDVKMKEKGDIPEGYSVSREKKERFSLILESASTNQTSMYLCASSLGFLAGVQETQYFGPGTRLLVL.

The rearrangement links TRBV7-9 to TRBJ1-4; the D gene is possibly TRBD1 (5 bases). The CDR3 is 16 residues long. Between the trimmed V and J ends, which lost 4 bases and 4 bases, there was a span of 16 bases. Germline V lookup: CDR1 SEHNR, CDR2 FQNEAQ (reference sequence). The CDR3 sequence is CASSSASGLINEKLFF. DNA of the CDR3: TGTGCCAGCAGCTCCGCCTCGGGGCTAATTAATGAAAAACTGTTTTTT.

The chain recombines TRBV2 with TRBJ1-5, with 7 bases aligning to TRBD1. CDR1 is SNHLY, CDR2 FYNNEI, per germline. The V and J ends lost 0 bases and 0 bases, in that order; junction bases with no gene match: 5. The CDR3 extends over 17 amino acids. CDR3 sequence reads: CASSEAPGGSSNQPQHF. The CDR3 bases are TGTGCCAGCAGTGAAGCCCCAGGGGGGTCTAGCAATCAGCCCCAGCATTTT.

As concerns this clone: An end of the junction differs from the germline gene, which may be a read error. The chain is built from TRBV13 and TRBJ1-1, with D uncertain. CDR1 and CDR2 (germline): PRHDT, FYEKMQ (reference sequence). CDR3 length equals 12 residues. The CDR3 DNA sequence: TGTGCCAGCAGCTTAGGCACAGTTGAACCTTTCTTT. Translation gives CASSLGTVEPFF.

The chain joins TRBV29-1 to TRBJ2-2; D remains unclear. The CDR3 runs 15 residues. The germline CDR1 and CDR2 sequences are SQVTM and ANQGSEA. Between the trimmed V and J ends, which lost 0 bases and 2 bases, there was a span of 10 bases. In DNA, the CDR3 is TGCAGCGTTGAAGATGCCCGGATCAACACCGGGGAGCTGTTTTTT. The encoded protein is CSVEDARINTGELFF.

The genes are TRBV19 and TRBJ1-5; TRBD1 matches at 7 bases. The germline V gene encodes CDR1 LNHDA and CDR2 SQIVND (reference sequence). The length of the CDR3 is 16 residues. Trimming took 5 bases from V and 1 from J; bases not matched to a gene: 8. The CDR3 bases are TGTGCCAGTAGTCCGACAGGGTTTGGGAGCAATCAGCCCCAGCATTTT. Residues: CASSPTGFGSNQPQHF.

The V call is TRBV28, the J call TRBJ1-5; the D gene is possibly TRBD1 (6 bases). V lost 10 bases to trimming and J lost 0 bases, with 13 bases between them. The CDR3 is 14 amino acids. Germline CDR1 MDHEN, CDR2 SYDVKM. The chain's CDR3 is CATRTVDSNQPQHF. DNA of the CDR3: TGTGCCACCCGGACAGTAGATAGCAATCAGCCCCAGCATTTT.

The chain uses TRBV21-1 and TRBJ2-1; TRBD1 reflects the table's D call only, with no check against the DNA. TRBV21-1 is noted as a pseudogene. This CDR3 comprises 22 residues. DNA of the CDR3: TGTGCCAGCAGCAAAATCATGCCCCTAGTGCTTTCTTCGGGACAGGTTCACAATGAGCAGTTCTTC. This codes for CASSKIMPLVLSSGQVHNEQFF.